This TCR beta chain originates from a study of CD8 T cells in Susac syndrome. The CDR3 loop spans 16 amino acids. CDR1 is ENHRY, CDR2 SYGVKD, per germline. Trimming removed 6 bases from V and 3 bases from J; junction bases left unmatched: 14. RNA, at about 0.45 to 1 ug, was reverse transcribed with random hexamers. From the immunoSEQ multiplex PCR reads, TCRdb called clonotypes with MiXCR, one entry per CDR3 protein. This table has roughly 220,000 distinct CDR3 sequences, approximately 94% appearing once. The chain carries TRBV10-3 and TRBJ2-7, with 7 bases that match TRBD1. The TCR comes from a human donor with Susac syndrome. Sequencing was done on a sample of CD4+ T cells from PBMCs. The CDR3 coding sequence is TGTGCCATCAGCACCCCGGGACAGCCGCCTTACTACGAGCAGTACTTC. It encodes CAISTPGQPPYYEQYF.